These 12 T cell receptor beta chains share one sample of origin, sequenced in a study of blood T cell repertoires in COVID-19. The assay was immunoSEQ multiplex PCR, and TCRdb's table has in-frame clones only and misses some. Of 100,000 or so clones listed, roughly 82% are singletons. The specimen was peripheral blood. These TCRs come from an elderly man with acute or convalescent COVID-19.

This chain connects TRBV19 to TRBJ1-4; a weak D match, TRBD1 (6 bases). V was clipped by 7 bases and J by 7 bases, with 13 bases between them. The germline CDR1 and CDR2 sequences are LNHDA and SQIVND (reference sequence). This CDR3 is 13 amino acids long. CDR3 sequence reads: CASKRGGIEKLFF. Here the CDR3 DNA reads TGTGCCAGTAAGAGAGGGGGTATTGAAAAACTGTTTTTT.

Only one count was recorded for this clone. J is TRBJ1-6 and V is TRBV30; no clear D. The CDR3 has 14 amino acids. Germline assignment: CDR1 GTSNPN and CDR2 SVGIG (reference sequence). V was trimmed by 3 bases and J by 5 bases, leaving 11 bases between them. CDR3 sequence reads: CAWRMRGNNSPLHF. DNA of the CDR3: TGTGCCTGGAGAATGCGAGGGAATAATTCACCCCTCCACTTT.

The chain couples TRBV14 to TRBJ1-4; D call uncertain. Looked up from germline, CDR1 is SGHDN and CDR2 is FVKESK. This CDR3 contains 16 residues. V was cut by 0 bases and J by 7 bases, with 15 bases left in between. The CDR3 spells CASSQDTGFRGEKLFF. CDR3 coding DNA: TGTGCCAGCAGCCAAGATACCGGTTTCCGGGGTGAAAAACTGTTTTTT.

The rearrangement joins TRBV7-2 to TRBJ1-3, with 8 nucleotides matching TRBD1. The CDR3 sequence is 15 residues long. Germline assignment: CDR1 SGHTA and CDR2 FQGNSA. The V and J ends lost 4 bases and 3 bases, in that order; junction bases with no gene match: 5. The CDR3 DNA reads TGTGCCAGCAGCTCCGGGACAGGCTATGGAAACACCATATATTTT. It yields the protein CASSSGTGYGNTIYF.

The V call is TRBV5-1, the J call TRBJ2-5; D is unclear. Trimming pared 4 bases from V and 3 bases from J, leaving 13 bases between. The CDR3 consists of 14 residues. Germline values: CDR1 SGHRS, CDR2 YFSETQ. The CDR3 protein is CASSLTTSEETQYF. CDR3 nucleotides: TGCGCCAGCAGCCTTACTACGAGCGAAGAGACCCAGTACTTC.

The rearrangement uses TRBV12-3 or TRBV12-4 and TRBJ1-6; D gene ambiguous. Trimming shortened V by 4 bases and J by 7 bases, and 8 bases separated the two germline ends. This CDR3 spans 13 amino acids. The CDR3, as DNA: TGTGCCAGCAGTTCTACCACCAATTCACCCCTCCACTTT. As protein: CASSSTTNSPLHF.

This chain joins TRBV6-2 or TRBV6-3 and TRBJ1-2; 10 bases map to TRBD1. V shed 5 bases and J 1 base; nucleotides not matched to a gene: 10. The length of the CDR3 is 17 residues. Per germline, CDR1 MNHEY and CDR2 SVGEGT. As DNA, the CDR3 is TGTGCCAGCAGTGACCGGGACAGGGGCTCTCTTAACTATGGCTACACCTTC. Amino acids: CASSDRDRGSLNYGYTF.

A single count supports this clone. The J gene is TRBJ1-3, the V gene TRBV9, with D maybe TRBD1 (6 bases). V was clipped by 4 bases and J by 0 bases, with 11 bases between them. This CDR3 has 15 residues. Germline V gives CDR1 SGDLS, CDR2 YYNGEE. As DNA, the CDR3 is TGTGCCAGCAGCCCCCGGACAGTCTCTGGAAACACCATATATTTT. Its translation is CASSPRTVSGNTIYF.

The chain couples TRBV5-4 to TRBJ2-1; D is possibly TRBD2 (5 bases). The V end lost 5 bases, the J end lost 8 bases, and 20 bases lay between the germline ends. CDR1 is SGHNT, CDR2 YYREEE, per germline (reference sequence). The CDR3 has 15 amino acids. The CDR3 loop is CASRPQTAGDYEQFF. The CDR3 nucleotides are TGTGCCAGCAGACCCCAGACTGCCGGGGATTATGAGCAGTTCTTC.

The chain is built from TRBV9 and TRBJ2-3, with a weak D call TRBD1 (5 bases). The CDR3 extends over 15 amino acids. CDR1 is SGDLS, CDR2 YYNGEE, per germline. Trimming left V 6 bases short and J 5 bases short, with 19 bases between. CDR3: CASTTDSLDGDTQYF. The CDR3 DNA follows: TGTGCCAGCACTACAGACAGTCTCGATGGAGATACGCAGTATTTT.

V and J are TRBV19 and TRBJ1-4, with D possibly being TRBD1 (6 bases). The V gene's germline CDR1 is LNHDA and CDR2 SQIVND (reference sequence). The CDR3 sequence is 14 residues long. With 1 base removed from V and 8 bases from J, the gap between germline ends came to 11 bases. The CDR3 region is CASSIGPGEEKLFF. The CDR3 DNA reads as TGTGCCAGTAGTATAGGGCCAGGGGAGGAAAAACTGTTTTTT.

The chain is built from TRBV5-1 and TRBJ1-1; TRBD1 might be the D (6 bases). With 4 bases removed from V and 1 base from J, the gap between germline ends came to 14 bases. CDR3 length: 15 residues. CDR1 is SGHRS, CDR2 YFSETQ, per germline. The CDR3 DNA reads as TGCGCCAGCAGCGGGCCCGGGACATCGAACACTGAAGCTTTCTTT. This codes for CASSGPGTSNTEAFF. Variable domain in full (rest from reference TRBV5-1 and TRBJ1-1): KAGVTQTPRYLIKTRGQQVTLSCSPISGHRSVSWYQQTPGQGLQFLFEYFSETQRNKGNFPGRFSGRQFSNSRSEMNVSTLELGDSALYLCASSGPGTSNTEAFFGQGTRLTVV.